A single T cell receptor (beta chain) is shown here with its context. This specimen belongs to a study of control samples from healthy donors and cancer patients. TCRdb's copy holds only in-frame clones and misses some; the assay was immunoSEQ multiplex PCR. The sample lists around 250,000 clones; over 70% were seen once. Input material: PBMCs. The receptor's source is a woman aged 55-69 years with lung cancer.

The CDR3 protein is CASSLSGPHEKLFF. CDR3 in DNA: TGCGCCAGCAGCTTGAGTGGTCCCCATGAAAAACTGTTTTTT. The rearrangement uses TRBV5-1 and TRBJ1-4; no clear D gene. This CDR3 contains 14 residues. Trimming removed 1 base at V and 6 bases at J, with 10 bases between. Looked up from germline, CDR1 is SGHRS and CDR2 is YFSETQ.